This entry describes one TCR beta chain. Assay: immunoSEQ multiplex PCR; the TCRdb copy retains only in-frame clones and omits some. The repertoire holds tens of thousands of clones, with just over 90% as singletons. This sample stems from a study of technical replicates of blood from a few donors. This CDR3 has 17 amino acids. The ends lost 5 bases at V and 5 bases at J; junction bases unmatched: 13. Germline lookup yields CDR1 SGHTA and CDR2 FQGNSA. The sample consisted of T cells isolated from PBMCs. V and J are TRBV7-2 and TRBJ2-7; 12 positions agree with TRBD2. The clonotype originates from a human donor in good health. CDR3 coding DNA: TGTGCCAGCAGCCCCTGGCTAGCGGGAGGGCCTATGGACGAGCAGTACTTC. The encoded protein is CASSPWLAGGPMDEQYF. The full variable domain, in which reference TRBV7-2 and TRBJ2-7 provide the parts outside the CDR3, is GAGVSQSPSNKVTEKGKDVELRCDPISGHTALYWYRQSLGQGLEFLIYFQGNSAPDKSGLPSDRFSAERTGGSVSTLTIQRTQQEDSAVYLCASSPWLAGGPMDEQYFGPGTRLTVT.